A single sample gave rise to the 17 T cell receptor beta chains below, sequenced in a study of T cell repertoires in cytomegalovirus infection (dated by TCRdb to the late 2010s). The sample's treatment or condition, from its label and the paper: in vitro stimulation with specific CMV peptide epitopes to enrich CMV-specific T cells. Antigens for these TCRs are unknown. The data were produced on an Illumina HiSeq 1500. TCRdb handled the public reads itself, with Q25 trimming in fastp and clone calling in MiXCR, and kept productive beta chains. Each record represents a unique CDR3 protein, reported with the most common genes and DNA among its rows. This sample comprises roughly 340,000 distinct CDR3 sequences, 25% to 35% of them detected only once. About 19% of the sample lies in the top ten. Sequences were derived from cultured PBMCs, sampled from culture after CMV antigen stimulation. Source of these receptors: a human donor in good health (CMV status not recorded). Some clones in this sample may be carry-over from other donors' samples.

The genes are TRBV7-3 and TRBJ2-2; D ambiguous. Germline CDR1 is SGHTA and CDR2 is FQGTGA. This CDR3 has 15 residues. The V end lost 5 bases, the J end lost 6 bases, and 16 bases lay between the germline ends. The CDR3 sequence is CASSPSSEYSGELFF. The CDR3 bases are TGTGCCAGCAGCCCCTCCAGCGAGTATTCCGGGGAGCTGTTTTTT.

The V gene is TRBV12-3 or TRBV12-4, the J gene TRBJ2-1; D possibly corresponds to TRBD2 (5 bases). V lost 6 bases and J 4 bases, leaving 13 bases between the germline ends. The CDR3 extends over 14 amino acids. This CDR3 is CASRSRTAYNEQFF. The CDR3, as DNA: TGTGCCAGCAGATCCCGGACTGCGTACAATGAGCAGTTCTTC.

This chain connects TRBV5-1 to TRBJ2-5; 10 bases map to TRBD2. Looked up from germline, CDR1 is SGHRS and CDR2 is YFSETQ. This CDR3 has 16 residues. Trimming cost V 0 bases and J 2 bases; bases outside gene matches: 4. This CDR3 is CASSLGATSGQETQYF. CDR3 nucleotide sequence: TGCGCCAGCAGCTTGGGGGCGACTAGCGGGCAAGAGACCCAGTACTTC.

This clonotype turned up a few times. The chain combines TRBV28 with TRBJ1-2, with D possibly matching TRBD1 (5 bases). The ends were cut back, 1 base at V and 9 bases at J, with 9 bases in the middle. CDR1 is MDHEN and CDR2 is SYDVKM in the germline V gene. The CDR3 consists of 12 residues. The CDR3, as DNA: TGTGCCAGCAGTTTATCTGACAGTAGCTACACCTTC. This codes for CASSLSDSSYTF.

The V call is TRBV7-2, the J call TRBJ2-7; unclear D gene. The germline CDR1 and CDR2 sequences are SGHTA and FQGNSA. The CDR3 runs to 12 residues. Trimming removed 4 bases from V and 3 bases from J, with 7 bases in between. CDR3 residues: CASSSQYYEQYF. The CDR3 DNA is TGTGCCAGCAGCTCACAGTACTACGAGCAGTACTTC. The complete variable domain, with remaining parts taken from reference TRBV7-2 and TRBJ2-7, reads GAGVSQSPSNKVTEKGKDVELRCDPISGHTALYWYRQSLGQGLEFLIYFQGNSAPDKSGLPSDRFSAERTGGSVSTLTIQRTQQEDSAVYLCASSSQYYEQYFGPGTRLTVT.

With respect to this clonotype: Possible read error: a much larger clone is one base away. The chain employs TRBV7-6 and TRBJ1-3; D call uncertain. CDR1 and CDR2 (germline): SGHVS, FNYEAQ. CDR3 length equals 14 residues. Here the CDR3 reads CASSLAISGNTLYF. In DNA form, the CDR3 reads TGTGCCAGCAGCTTAGCCATCTCTGGAAACACCTTATATTTT.

This clonotype was counted only a few times. The chain couples TRBV7-6 to TRBJ2-7, with TRBD1 as a possible D gene (6 bases). This CDR3 region has 17 residues. The germline V and J ends were trimmed by 5 bases and 5 bases, with 25 bases remaining between them. Looked up from germline, CDR1 is SGHVS and CDR2 is FNYEAQ. The CDR3 DNA sequence: TGTGCCAGCAGCGTGGACAGCAACGCACCGTCTCGGGACGAGCAGTACTTC. Translation: CASSVDSNAPSRDEQYF.

The V and J genes are TRBV19 and TRBJ2-3; TRBD2 might be the D (9 bases). Germline loops: CDR1 LNHDA, CDR2 SQIVND (reference sequence). The CDR3 runs 16 residues. V lost 5 bases and J 2 bases, leaving 17 bases between the germline ends. CDR3: CASSDRGGRATDTQYF. CDR3 sequence (DNA): TGTGCCAGTAGTGACAGGGGCGGGAGGGCCACAGATACGCAGTATTTT.

This chain joins TRBV6-8 and TRBJ1-1, with D maybe TRBD1 (5 bases). The germline gives CDR1 MNHGY, CDR2 SAAAGT. The CDR3 runs to 15 residues. Trimming pared 6 bases from V and 2 bases from J, leaving 16 bases between. The CDR3 DNA reads as TGTGCCAGCAGGAACTCGGGACGGAGAAACACTGAAGCTTTCTTT. As protein: CASRNSGRRNTEAFF.

This clonotype was observed a few times. The chain carries TRBV6-1 and TRBJ1-4, with 10 bases fitting TRBD1. Germline values: CDR1 MNHNS, CDR2 SASEGT. V gave up 6 bases and J gave up 7 bases; unmatched junction bases: 5. CDR3 size: 14 residues. The CDR3 is CASSRTGGGEKLFF. Written as DNA, the CDR3 is TGTGCCAGCAGCAGGACAGGGGGTGGTGAAAAACTGTTTTTT.

This rearrangement joins TRBV12-3 or TRBV12-4 to TRBJ2-7; 7 nucleotides agree with TRBD1. V dropped 6 bases and J dropped 2; count of bases not matched to a gene: 10. The CDR3 consists of 15 residues. CDR3 protein: CASSLAGGLTYEQYF. CDR3 nucleotide sequence: TGTGCCAGCAGCCTCGCAGGGGGTCTGACCTACGAGCAGTACTTC.

The CDR3 DNA follows: TGTGCCAGCAGCCCCGCTACAGACGGCCTACTCACGAACTCCTACAATGAGCAGTTCTTC. It encodes CASSPATDGLLTNSYNEQFF. The rearrangement joins TRBV7-2 to TRBJ2-1, with no clear D. Germline V gene sequence: CDR1 SGHTA, CDR2 FQGNSA. This CDR3 has 20 residues. V lost 5 bases, J lost 0 bases, and 26 bases lay in between.

The chain couples TRBV27 to TRBJ2-1; 15 bases map to TRBD2. Germline-derived CDR1 and CDR2 are MNHEY and SMNVEV (reference sequence). This CDR3 comprises 14 residues. V lost 5 bases to trimming and J lost 10 bases; unmatched junction nucleotides: 3. The CDR3 bases are TGTGCCAGCAGTAAGGGACTAGCGGGGGGCGAGCAGTTCTTC. Translation gives CASSKGLAGGEQFF.

This chain connects TRBV7-8 to TRBJ2-3; the match to TRBD2 covers 8 bases. Trimming took 2 bases from V and 3 from J; bases not matched to a gene: 4. CDR1 and CDR2 (germline): SGHVS, FQNEAQ. The CDR3 has 15 residues. The CDR3 region has the DNA TGTGCCAGCAGCTTAATTCGGGGGGGGACAGATACGCAGTATTTT. Its translation is CASSLIRGGTDTQYF.

Many counts were recorded for this clonotype. This chain uses TRBV10-3 with TRBJ1-2; 10 nucleotides line up with TRBD1. Germline values: CDR1 ENHRY, CDR2 SYGVKD. CDR3 length: 16 amino acids. With 0 bases clipped from V and 5 bases from J, the junction kept 6 bases outside the gene matches. CDR3 nucleotides: TGTGCCATCAGTGAGTCCGACAGGGGGCTTAAGTATGGCTACACCTTC. Translating gives CAISESDRGLKYGYTF.

The gene calls are TRBV10-3 and TRBJ2-1; 11 bases line up with TRBD2. This CDR3 region has 16 residues. Unmatched junction bases numbered 5, after V lost 2 bases and J lost 5 bases. Germline V gives CDR1 ENHRY, CDR2 SYGVKD. The DNA of the CDR3 is TGTGCCATCAGTGAGCGTAGCGGGGGGGTGGACAATGAGCAGTTCTTC. Protein sequence: CAISERSGGVDNEQFF.

The chain carries TRBV10-3 and TRBJ2-1, with TRBD1 matching 10 bases. V lost 6 bases to trimming and J lost 5 bases; unmatched junction nucleotides: 10. The CDR3 contains 16 residues. Germline CDR1 is ENHRY and CDR2 is SYGVKD. The CDR3 reads CAISQPGQGFDNEQFF. The CDR3 DNA reads TGTGCCATCAGCCAACCGGGACAGGGGTTTGACAATGAGCAGTTCTTC.